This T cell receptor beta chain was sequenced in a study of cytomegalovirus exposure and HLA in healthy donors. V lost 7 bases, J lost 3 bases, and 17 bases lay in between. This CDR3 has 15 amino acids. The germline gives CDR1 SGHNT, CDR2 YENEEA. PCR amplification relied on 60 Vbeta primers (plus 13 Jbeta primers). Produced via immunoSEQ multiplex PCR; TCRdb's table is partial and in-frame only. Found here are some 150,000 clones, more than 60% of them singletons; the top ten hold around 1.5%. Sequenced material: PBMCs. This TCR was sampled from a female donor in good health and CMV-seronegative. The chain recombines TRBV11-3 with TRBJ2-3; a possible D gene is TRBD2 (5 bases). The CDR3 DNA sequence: TGTGCCAGCACTTGGTTAGCGCAGGAGACAGATACGCAGTATTTT. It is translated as CASTWLAQETDTQYF.